The 6 T cell receptor beta chains below come from one sample, sequenced in a study of blood T cell repertoires in COVID-19. TCRdb keeps only in-frame clones here, not all; method: immunoSEQ multiplex PCR. Here the sample spans about 330,000 clones, around 90% being singletons. The sequenced sample consisted of PBMCs or T cells enriched from blood (not recorded which). These receptors originate from a man under 40 who had recovered from COVID-19.

The rearrangement links TRBV30 to TRBJ1-3; possibly TRBD1 for D (5 bases). The CDR3 is 14 amino acids. Trimming stripped 2 bases from V and 4 bases from J, with 12 bases between. Per the germline V gene, CDR1 is GTSNPN and CDR2 is SVGIG (reference sequence). The CDR3 loop is CAWSPGYAGNTIYF. The CDR3 bases are TGTGCCTGGAGTCCAGGGTATGCCGGAAACACCATATATTTT.

V and J are TRBV9 and TRBJ2-1; 8 bases match TRBD2. Trimming removed 0 bases from V and 7 bases from J; junction bases left unmatched: 6. Germline-derived CDR1 and CDR2 are SGDLS and YYNGEE. CDR3 length: 15 residues. The CDR3 here is CASSVGTGGRNEQFF. CDR3 sequence (DNA): TGTGCCAGCAGCGTAGGAACGGGGGGGCGGAATGAGCAGTTCTTC.

DNA of the CDR3: TGCGCCAGCACCCTGACAGGGGCAAATGAAAAACTGTTTTTT. It encodes CASTLTGANEKLFF. The J gene is TRBJ1-4, the V gene TRBV10-2, with TRBD1 identical over 8 bases. The V and J ends lost 7 bases and 5 bases, in that order; junction bases with no gene match: 6. This CDR3 region has 14 residues. The germline V gene has CDR1 WSHSY and CDR2 SAAADI.

V gene TRBV7-8 combines with J gene TRBJ1-5; no clear D. The CDR3 is 16 amino acids. The V and J ends lost 2 bases and 0 bases respectively, with 11 bases between them. From germline, CDR1 is SGHVS and CDR2 FQNEAQ. CDR3 sequence (DNA): TGTGCCAGCAGCTTAAGTCGAACAGTTAGCAATCAGCCCCAGCATTTT. Amino acids: CASSLSRTVSNQPQHF.

The chain carries TRBV15 and TRBJ1-3; unclear D gene. V was trimmed by 2 bases and J by 2 bases, leaving 10 bases between them. Germline-derived CDR1 and CDR2 are LNHNV and YYDKDF (reference sequence). The CDR3 totals 15 residues. The CDR3 is CATSRPGEPGNTIYF. CDR3 sequence (DNA): TGTGCCACCAGCAGACCAGGTGAACCTGGAAACACCATATATTTT.

The count of this clone is one. The chain joins TRBV28 to TRBJ1-1; 7 bases align to TRBD1. The CDR3 is made up of 12 amino acids. Losses at the gene ends were 2 bases for V and 10 bases for J; bases not matched to a gene: 4. The germline V gene has CDR1 MDHEN and CDR2 SYDVKM. Here the CDR3 DNA reads TGTGCCAGCAGTTTAACAGGGGAAGGAGCTTTCTTT. It is translated as CASSLTGEGAFF.